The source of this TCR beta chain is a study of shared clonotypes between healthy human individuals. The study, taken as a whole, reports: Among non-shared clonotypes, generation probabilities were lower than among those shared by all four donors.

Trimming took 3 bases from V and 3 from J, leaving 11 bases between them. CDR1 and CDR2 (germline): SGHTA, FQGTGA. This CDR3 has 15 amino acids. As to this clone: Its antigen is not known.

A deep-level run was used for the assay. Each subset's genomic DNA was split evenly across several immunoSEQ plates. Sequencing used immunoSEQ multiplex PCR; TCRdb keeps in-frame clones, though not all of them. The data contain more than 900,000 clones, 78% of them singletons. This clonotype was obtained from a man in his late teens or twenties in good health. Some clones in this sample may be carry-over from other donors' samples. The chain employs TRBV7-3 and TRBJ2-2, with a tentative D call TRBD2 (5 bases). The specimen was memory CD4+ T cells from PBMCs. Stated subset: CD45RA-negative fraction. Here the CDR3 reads CASSLGREYTGELFF. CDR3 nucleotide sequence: TGTGCCAGCAGCTTGGGAAGGGAGTACACCGGGGAGCTGTTTTTT.